Presented here are 10 T cell receptor beta chains from one specimen sequenced in a study of blood T cell repertoires in COVID-19. Clones were sequenced by immunoSEQ multiplex PCR, and TCRdb holds only the in-frame ones, with some missing. The sample contains roughly 180,000 clones, 75% to 90% of which appear only once. Sequences were obtained from PBMCs or T cells enriched from blood (not recorded which). Receptors were obtained from a woman in her sixties who had recovered from COVID-19.

The CDR3 DNA reads as TGTGCCACCTCTCAGGGAAAGACGGGGAACACTGAAGCTTTCTTT. The encoded protein is CATSQGKTGNTEAFF. This chain links TRBV6-5 with TRBJ1-1; maybe TRBD1 (5 bases). Trimming shortened V by 10 bases and J by 1 base, and 19 bases separated the two germline ends. The CDR3 totals 15 residues. Per the germline V gene, CDR1 is MNHEY and CDR2 is SVGAGI.

This chain links TRBV6-5 with TRBJ2-7, with 7 bases matching TRBD2. Germline CDR1 reads MNHEY; CDR2 reads SVGAGI. CDR3 size: 13 residues. V was clipped by 7 bases and J by 8 bases; unmatched bases: 11. CDR3 loop: CASTGLAESKQYF. In DNA form, the CDR3 reads TGTGCCAGCACCGGGCTAGCGGAGTCGAAGCAGTACTTC.

The J gene is TRBJ1-2, the V gene TRBV5-8, with a tentative D call TRBD1 (5 bases). Germline assignment: CDR1 SGHTS and CDR2 YDEGEE. CDR3 length: 17 amino acids. Trimming took 0 bases from V and 0 from J, leaving 15 bases between them. This CDR3 is CASSLARGGDSNYGYTF. The CDR3 bases are TGTGCCAGCAGCTTGGCCAGAGGAGGGGACTCTAACTATGGCTACACCTTC. Based on the CDR3 plus reference TRBV5-8 and TRBJ1-2, the full variable domain is EAGVTQSPTHLIKTRGQQATLRCSPISGHTSVYWYQQALGLGLQFLLWYDEGEERNRGNFPPRFSGRQFPNYSSELNVNALELEDSALYLCASSLARGGDSNYGYTFGSGTRLTVV.

This chain links TRBV10-3 with TRBJ1-4; maybe TRBD1 (5 bases). This CDR3 is built from 15 residues. V lost 0 bases, J lost 2 bases, and 7 bases lay in between. Germline V lookup: CDR1 ENHRY, CDR2 SYGVKD. Here the CDR3 reads CAISESGGTNEKLFF. The CDR3, as DNA: TGTGCCATCAGTGAGTCTGGGGGGACTAATGAAAAACTGTTTTTT.

CDR3 nucleotides: TGTGCCAGCAGCGCAACAGGGGGCCGTCAGCCCCAGCATTTT. Its translation is CASSATGGRQPQHF. The chain uses TRBV9 and TRBJ1-5; 9 bases are shared with TRBD1. J lost 6 bases, V lost 3 bases, and 4 bases had no gene match. Looked up from germline, CDR1 is SGDLS and CDR2 is YYNGEE. CDR3 length: 14 residues.

There are a few counts of this clone. This chain connects TRBV28 to TRBJ1-1; a weak D match, TRBD1 (5 bases). Trimming removed 6 bases at V and 0 bases at J, with 11 bases between. The germline V gene has CDR1 MDHEN and CDR2 SYDVKM. The CDR3 has 14 residues. This CDR3 is CASSRSGMNTEAFF. CDR3 coding DNA: TGTGCCAGCAGCAGGTCAGGGATGAACACTGAAGCTTTCTTT.

This chain joins TRBV5-1 and TRBJ1-2, with D hard to call. The CDR3 is 13 residues long. Germline CDR1 reads SGHRS; CDR2 reads YFSETQ. Deletions cut 2 bases from V and 3 bases from J, with 8 bases between. The chain's CDR3 is CASSFEGDYGYTF. The CDR3 DNA sequence: TGCGCCAGCAGCTTTGAGGGAGACTATGGCTACACCTTC.

This chain connects TRBV5-1 to TRBJ1-2, with TRBD1 as a possible D gene (6 bases). Looked up from germline, CDR1 is SGHRS and CDR2 is YFSETQ. There are 14 residues in the CDR3. V was pared by 0 bases and J by 4 bases, with 10 bases between. The CDR3 loop reads CASSLGQVPYGYTF. The DNA for the CDR3 is TGCGCCAGCAGCTTGGGACAGGTCCCCTATGGCTACACCTTC. The entire variable domain, with the rest obtained from reference TRBV5-1 and TRBJ1-2, is as follows: KAGVTQTPRYLIKTRGQQVTLSCSPISGHRSVSWYQQTPGQGLQFLFEYFSETQRNKGNFPGRFSGRQFSNSRSEMNVSTLELGDSALYLCASSLGQVPYGYTFGSGTRLTVV.

V and J are TRBV23-1 and TRBJ2-1, with D possibly matching TRBD1 (6 bases). TRBV23-1 is recorded as an ORF, its role being uncertain. CDR3 length: 13 amino acids. Trimming removed 6 bases at V and 6 bases at J, with 12 bases between. The CDR3 DNA reads TGCGCCAGCAGGTCAGGGACACCCAATGAGCAGTTCTTC. Protein product: CASRSGTPNEQFF.

This clone has only a few counts. The rearrangement uses TRBV28 and TRBJ2-7; no firm D call. Germline CDR1 is MDHEN and CDR2 is SYDVKM. V shed 7 bases and J shed 0 bases, with 10 bases lying between them. This CDR3 contains 13 residues. In DNA, the CDR3 is TGTGCCAGCAACCACGCGGCCTCCTACGAGCAGTACTTC. Its translation is CASNHAASYEQYF.